This TCR beta chain stems from a study of blood T cells in healthy people across ages. This CDR3 is 16 amino acids long. With V trimmed by 6 bases and J by 2 bases, 8 bases remained unmatched. Through a sample-barcoded 5' primer and a J-beta primer mix, a second PCR was run for about 6 to 11 cycles. TCRdb re-analysed the 5' RACE reads in MiXCR, keeping a single row per CDR3 protein. Of around 800,000 distinct CDR3 sequences in the sample, 62% are singletons; the top ten hold 25% to 35%. Study-level points and caveats: TCR beta diversity tracked closely with naive T cell percentage. With age, beta diversity per million T cells declined roughly linearly, significantly by approximately 41.

About this clonotype: Its cognate antigen is unknown.

This receptor was obtained from a young man in good health. Input material: blood. The V call is TRBV12-3 or TRBV12-4, the J call TRBJ2-4, with TRBD1 matching over 9 bases. CDR3 DNA: TGTGCCAGCAGCAAACAGGGGGCAGCGTCCAAAAACATTCAGTACTTC. Translating gives CASSKQGAASKNIQYF.